This TCR beta chain originates from a study of blood T cell repertoires in COVID-19. About the research overall: Donors in the United States, Italy and Spain gave samples during acute or convalescent COVID-19.

From germline, CDR1 is SGHRS and CDR2 YFSETQ. This CDR3 spans 16 amino acids. Assay: immunoSEQ multiplex PCR; the TCRdb copy retains only in-frame clones and omits some. There are around 69,000 clones in the sample; about four fifths occur only once, and 20% to 25% lies in the top ten. As regards this clone: At one of its ends the junction is not consistent with the germline gene, which may arise from a read error.

V is TRBV5-1 and J is TRBJ2-6, with TRBD2 identical over 8 bases. The sequence was collected from a woman between 70 and 85 years old with acute or convalescent COVID-19. Sequences were obtained from peripheral blood. CDR3 sequence: CARSPPGGRGANVLTF. The CDR3 region has the DNA TGCGCCCGCAGCCCGCCGGGGGGGCGGGGGGCCAACGTCCTGACTTTC.